This T cell receptor (beta chain) derives from a study of shared clonotypes between healthy human individuals (dated by TCRdb to 2020 to 2022). For the study in its entirety: The cohort comprised two women and a few men aged 18 to 49 years. To increase sequencing depth and limit assay-specific biases, TCR repertoire library preparation and sequencing were carried out by different laboratories using diverse techniques. Between about 0.8 and 9.5 billion PBMCs per donor were obtained by leukapheresis. For each donor, CD4 naive and CD4 memory were each given three plates, CD8 naive was given two plates, and CD8 memory was given one plate. Blood TCR repertoires of about 5 healthy adults were deeply sequenced to estimate repertoire size and the extent of clonotype sharing between individuals. Study-wide conclusions, independent of this receptor: Compared with non-shared clonotypes, the clonotypes found in all four sorted-subset donors had higher generation probabilities. Sampling was restricted to blood, and TCR repertoires in tissues likely differ from the TCR repertoires found in blood. Incomplete sequencing was indicated by rarefaction of sorted-subset datasets, despite the large sequencing depth. Because the study included only a small number of donors, the genetic and exposure-history diversity represented was limited. Based on pairwise subsampling, the degree of clonotype sharing among donors was expected to be affected by sequencing depth. Approximately 4.8% of naive CD4, 3.5% of naive CD8, roughly 2.5% of memory CD4, and approximately 0.39% of memory CD8 clonotypes were shared across a few donors. Estimated clonotype richness was generally larger for naive than for memory subsets.

Using the deep immunoSEQ assay, multiplex PCR amplified TCR CDR3 regions from genomic DNA. For each cell subset, the extracted genomic DNA was distributed evenly across all wells of several immunoSEQ 96-well plates, and each plate served as one replicate. For sorted subsets, 200 ng of genomic DNA, equivalent to some 30,000 T cell genomes, went into each replicate PCR. Purified libraries were measured with a Qubit 3.0 fluorometer, size-checked on a Bioanalyzer 2100, and measured again with the KAPA Library Quantification kit. Each immunoSEQ 96-well plate was sequenced on its own single-read 150-cycle Illumina NextSeq 550 flow cell. Turning to the authors' computational methods: Because the immunoSEQ output included only junctional sequences and no quality scores, the filtering could not be the same as the filtering used for full-length reads. Sequences were annotated with PyIR, a Python wrapper for IgBLAST v1.9, and V/J genes and CDR3 were assigned using IMGT germline references. Any read was removed if the V/J assignment was weak (E-value above 1e-6), the CDR3 was missing, or the read contained stop codons, out-of-frame junctions, or ambiguous translated residues. V3J clonotypes were defined by identical inferred V gene, J gene, and CDR3 amino acid sequence. To compute the percentage overlap between repertoires, the number of shared unique clonotypes was divided by the size of the smaller repertoire. Repertoire richness was assessed with RTK rarefaction, the Chao1 estimator, and Recon v2.1 estimates of unobserved clonotypes. Generation probabilities for all TCRbeta clonotypes obtained by the gDNA method from a handful of donors were computed using OLGA. What TCRdb holds here is the immuneACCESS table cut down to in-frame rearrangements. Part of the clones is not present; checked against another copy, under half of the missing clones reflect an unresolved V gene, and the others are unexplained. D and trimming were read from the DNA, whereas the V and J calls and clone size are those reported in that table. This sample holds nearly 1,000,000 clones; over 60% were observed only once. The ten largest clonotypes hold about 1.5% of the sample.

Reading from cysteine to phenylalanine, the CDR3 counts 15 amino acids. Only the CDR3 part of the read is kept: 45 bases, read in frame from the first base. V is reduced by 0 bases and J by 6 bases, leaving a spacing of 13 bases between them. The germline V gene supplies CDR1 MNHEY and CDR2 SVGAGI. The donors were healthy, HIV-negative adults with no recently reported acute infections or vaccinations. All donors were Caucasian adults living in Nashville, Tennessee, USA. CD4+ T cells were enriched through magnetic negative selection, after which naive cells were positively selected on CD45RA and the remaining negative fraction served as the memory subset. After blood collection by leukapheresis, PBMCs were isolated using Ficoll-Histopaque density gradient centrifugation and then cryopreserved in the vapor phase of liquid nitrogen. Purity and quantity of every magnetically sorted T cell population were checked by analytical flow cytometry. Genomic DNA was isolated from each sorted fraction and quantified by UV absorbance on a Nanodrop 2000c.

This clone was detected a few times. Its antigen is unknown. Base quality data are lacking; no much larger clone is found one base away. This TCR was recovered from a man aged 18 to 29 in good health. Material: memory CD4+ T cells sorted from blood. In the paper's terms, the cell subset or site label means: CD45RA-negative fraction. This chain joins TRBV6-5 to TRBJ2-3; the D gene assignment is ambiguous. The sequence in DNA is TGTGCCAGCAGTTACTCGAATAAGGGCTCGGATACGCAGTATTTT. Its translation reads: CASSYSNKGSDTQYF.